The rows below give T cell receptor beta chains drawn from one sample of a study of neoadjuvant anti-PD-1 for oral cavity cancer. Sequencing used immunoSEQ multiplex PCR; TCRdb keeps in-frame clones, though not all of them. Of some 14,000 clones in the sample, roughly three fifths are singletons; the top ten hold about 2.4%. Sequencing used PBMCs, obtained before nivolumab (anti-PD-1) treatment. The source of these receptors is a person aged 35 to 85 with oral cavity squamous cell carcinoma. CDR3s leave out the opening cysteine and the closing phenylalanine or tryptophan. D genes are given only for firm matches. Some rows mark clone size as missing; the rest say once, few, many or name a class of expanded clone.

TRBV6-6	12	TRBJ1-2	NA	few	ASSAGTAPYGYT
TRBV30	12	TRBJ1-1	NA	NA	ACPHQGSDTEAF
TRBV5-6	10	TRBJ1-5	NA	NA	ASGGFGQPQH
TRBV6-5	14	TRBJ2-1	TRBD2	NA	ASSFGLAGGPGEQF
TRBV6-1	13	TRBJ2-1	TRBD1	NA	ASSEAGQGRDEQF
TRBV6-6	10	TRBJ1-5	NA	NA	ASSPSNQPQH
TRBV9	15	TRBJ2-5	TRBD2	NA	ASSPQGTSGSQETQY
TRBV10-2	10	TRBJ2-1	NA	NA	ASRLNYNEQF
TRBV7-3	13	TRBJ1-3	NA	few	ASSLSTDSGNTIY
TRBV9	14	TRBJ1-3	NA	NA	ASSPDTLRAGNTIY
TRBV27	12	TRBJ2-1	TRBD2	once	ASSGSGRPNEQF
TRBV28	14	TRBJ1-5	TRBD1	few	ASTTAGQVGNQPQH
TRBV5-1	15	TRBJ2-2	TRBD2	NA	ASSQTSGRRNTGELF
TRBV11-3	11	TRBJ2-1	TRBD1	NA	ASSLVRGHEQF
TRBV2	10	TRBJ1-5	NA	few	ASSEAGGPQH
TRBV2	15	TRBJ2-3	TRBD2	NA	ASSEFPSGGARDTQY
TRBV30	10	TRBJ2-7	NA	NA	AWSVTRYEQY
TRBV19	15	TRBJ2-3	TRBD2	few	ASSGSGLAGFTDTQY
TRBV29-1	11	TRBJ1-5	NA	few	SAQVNSNQPQH
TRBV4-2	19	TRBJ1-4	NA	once	ASSQDLQGRPLVATNEKLF
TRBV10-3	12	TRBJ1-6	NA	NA	AISGGFYNSPLH
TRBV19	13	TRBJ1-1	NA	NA	ASYKIGTVNTEAF
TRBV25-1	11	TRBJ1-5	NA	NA	ASSGLGNQPQH
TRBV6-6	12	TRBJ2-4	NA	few	ASSDGGAKNIQY
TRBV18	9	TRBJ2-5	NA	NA	ASSPKETQY
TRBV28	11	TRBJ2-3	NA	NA	ASSQNGADTQY
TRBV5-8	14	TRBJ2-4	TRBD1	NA	ASSFRGQYSQNIQY
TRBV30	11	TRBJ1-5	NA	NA	AWSETVNQPQH
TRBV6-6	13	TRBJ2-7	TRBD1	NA	ASSNPGTGAYEQY
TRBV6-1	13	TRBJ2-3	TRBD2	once	ASRGLAGGPDTQY
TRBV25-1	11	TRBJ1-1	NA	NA	ASSELRGGEAF
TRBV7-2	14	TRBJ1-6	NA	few	ASSFLGTSYNSPLH
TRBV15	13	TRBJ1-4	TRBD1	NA	ATSRSDRVEEKLF
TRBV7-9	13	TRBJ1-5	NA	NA	ASSPDFREGQPQH
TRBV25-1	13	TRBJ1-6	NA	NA	ASEQGSSYNSPLH
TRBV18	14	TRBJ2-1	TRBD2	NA	ASSTGTSAIINEQF
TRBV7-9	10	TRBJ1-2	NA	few	ASSLVMNGYT
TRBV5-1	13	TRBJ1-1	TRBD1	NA	ASRTEDRGNTEAF
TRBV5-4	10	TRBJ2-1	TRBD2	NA	ASRRTSGEQF
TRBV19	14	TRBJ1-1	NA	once	ASSYGAGRVNTEAF
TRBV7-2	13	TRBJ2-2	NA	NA	ASSLASSNTGELF
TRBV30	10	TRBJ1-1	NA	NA	AGRPDGTEAF
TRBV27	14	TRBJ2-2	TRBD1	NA	ASSQRQGGSTGELF
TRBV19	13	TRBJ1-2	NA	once	ASSPPPFQGYGYT
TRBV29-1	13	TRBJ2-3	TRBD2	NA	SVPGTSGFTDTQY
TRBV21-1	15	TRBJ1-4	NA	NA	ASSKAGQFQTNEKLF
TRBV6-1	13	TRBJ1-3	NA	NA	ASSEVSRSGNTIY
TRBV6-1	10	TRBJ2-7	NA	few	ASSRPRREQY
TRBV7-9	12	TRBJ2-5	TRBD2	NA	ASSSSGRPETQY
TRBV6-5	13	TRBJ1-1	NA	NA	ASSPGQFMNTEAF
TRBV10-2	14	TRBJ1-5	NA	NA	ASSESQGVINQPQH
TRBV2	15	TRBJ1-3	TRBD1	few	ASSHFGQGSSGNTIY
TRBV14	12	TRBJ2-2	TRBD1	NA	ASRTGTYTGELF
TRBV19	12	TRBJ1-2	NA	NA	ASSLLLINYGYT
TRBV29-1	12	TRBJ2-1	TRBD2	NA	SVELASTYNEQF
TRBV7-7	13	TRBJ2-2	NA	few	ASSLKAANTGELF
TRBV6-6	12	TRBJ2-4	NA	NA	ASSYWGAKNIQY